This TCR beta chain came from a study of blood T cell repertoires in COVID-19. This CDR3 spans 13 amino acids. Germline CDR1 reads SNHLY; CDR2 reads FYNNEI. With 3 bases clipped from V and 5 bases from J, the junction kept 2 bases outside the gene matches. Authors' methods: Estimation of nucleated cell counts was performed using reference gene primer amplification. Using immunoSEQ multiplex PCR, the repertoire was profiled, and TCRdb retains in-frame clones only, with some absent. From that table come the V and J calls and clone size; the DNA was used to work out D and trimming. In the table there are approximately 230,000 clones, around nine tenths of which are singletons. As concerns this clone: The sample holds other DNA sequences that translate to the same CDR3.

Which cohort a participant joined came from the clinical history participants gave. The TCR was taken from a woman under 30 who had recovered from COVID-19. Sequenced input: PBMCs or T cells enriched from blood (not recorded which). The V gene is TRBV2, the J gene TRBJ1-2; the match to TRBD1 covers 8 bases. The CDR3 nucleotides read TGTGCCAGCAGTGAGGACAGGGATTATGGCTACACCTTC. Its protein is CASSEDRDYGYTF.